Presented here are 19 T cell receptor beta chains from one specimen sequenced in a study of control samples from healthy donors and cancer patients. Method: immunoSEQ multiplex PCR; TCRdb's copy keeps in-frame clones and lacks some. The table has fewer than 120,000 clones, approximately 87% seen once. Sequenced material: PBMCs. These receptors were taken from a woman aged 55 to 70 with lung cancer.

This clone came up once. The chain employs TRBV5-4 and TRBJ2-1; 9 bases align to TRBD2. J lost 8 bases, V lost 3 bases, and 15 bases had no gene match. The germline CDR1 and CDR2 sequences are SGHNT and YYREEE (reference sequence). The CDR3 totals 17 residues. The CDR3 region has the DNA TGTGCCAGCAGCTCCTCTGCGGCTAGCGGGATCGACGATGAGCAGTTCTTC. Translated, it gives CASSSSAASGIDDEQFF.

The chain joins TRBV14 to TRBJ2-2, with 10 bases fitting TRBD2. Germline lookup yields CDR1 SGHDN and CDR2 FVKESK. This CDR3 contains 17 residues. The ends lost 5 bases at V and 2 bases at J; junction bases unmatched: 8. The chain's CDR3 is CASSGLAGASNTGELFF. The CDR3 nucleotides read TGTGCCAGCAGCGGGCTAGCGGGGGCCTCCAACACCGGGGAGCTGTTTTTT.

The chain links TRBV18 to TRBJ2-7; TRBD2 is a possible D gene (7 bases). Germline CDR1 and CDR2: KGHSH and LQKENI. The length of the CDR3 is 16 residues. V was trimmed by 2 bases and J by 2 bases, leaving 16 bases between them. The CDR3 nucleotides read TGTGCCAGCTCACCAGGGGGGGCAGGGAGAACCTACGAGCAGTACTTC. Protein product: CASSPGGAGRTYEQYF.

The genes are TRBV19 and TRBJ2-2; TRBD1 agrees at 9 bases. This CDR3 region has 15 residues. Trimming removed 7 bases from V and 8 bases from J; junction bases left unmatched: 11. From germline, CDR1 is LNHDA and CDR2 SQIVND (reference sequence). CDR3 bases: TGTGCCAGTATCCCGGGACAGGGAAGAGCGGGGGAGCTGTTTTTT. Its protein is CASIPGQGRAGELFF.

The chain uses TRBV21-1 and TRBJ2-7; TRBD1 is taken as the D call from the table, unchecked against the DNA. TRBV21-1 has pseudogene status. The CDR3 spans 12 residues. The CDR3: CASPSPSYEQYF. CDR3 bases: TGTGCCAGCCCCAGTCCCTCCTACGAGCAGTACTTC.

For the CDR3, the DNA is TGCGCCAGCAGCCAGGTACCTGGCTACGAGCAGTACTTC. Its translation: CASSQVPGYEQYF. The rearrangement links TRBV4-3 to TRBJ2-7; no reliable D call. From germline, CDR1 is LGHNA and CDR2 YSLEER. This CDR3 contains 13 residues. The ends were cut back, 3 bases at V and 3 bases at J, with 9 bases in the middle.

The chain couples TRBV2 to TRBJ1-2; possibly TRBD1 for D (6 bases). Trimming pared 6 bases from V and 1 base from J, leaving 9 bases between. CDR3 length: 13 amino acids. In germline, CDR1 is SNHLY, CDR2 FYNNEI. CDR3 bases: TGTGCCAGCAGAGAGGACAGTAACTATGGCTACACCTTC. Amino acids: CASREDSNYGYTF.

V gene TRBV21-1 combines with J gene TRBJ1-5; the listed D gene, TRBD1, was not tested against the DNA. TRBV21-1 is a pseudogene. This CDR3 has 17 residues. The CDR3 coding sequence is TGTGCCAGCAGCAAAGCGCTGACAGGCTATAGCAATCAGCCCCAGCATTTT. The encoded protein is CASSKALTGYSNQPQHF.

The chain links TRBV25-1 to TRBJ1-4, with unresolved D. Germline loops: CDR1 MGHDK, CDR2 SYGVNS. Trimming left V 3 bases short and J 3 bases short, with 11 bases between. The CDR3 consists of 15 residues. The CDR3 DNA sequence: TGTGCCAGCAGTGATCCCGCGACGGCTAATGAAAAACTGTTTTTT. Translation gives CASSDPATANEKLFF. Drawing the rest from reference TRBV25-1 and TRBJ1-4, the complete variable domain is EADIYQTPRYLVIGTGKKITLECSQTMGHDKMYWYQQDPGMELHLIHYSYGVNSTEKGDLSSESTVSRIRTEHFPLTLESARPSHTSQYLCASSDPATANEKLFFGSGTQLSVL.

This chain uses TRBV6-5 with TRBJ1-1; 7 bases agree with TRBD1. Germline CDR1 is MNHEY and CDR2 is SVGAGI. After removal of 4 bases from V and 2 bases from J, the junction contained 4 bases not matched to a gene. The CDR3 totals 14 residues. CDR3 in amino acids: CASSSGQPNTEAFF. CDR3 bases: TGTGCCAGCAGTTCGGGACAGCCTAACACTGAAGCTTTCTTT.

V gene TRBV3-1 (or the pseudogene TRBV3-2) combines with J gene TRBJ2-1, with 9 bases fitting TRBD2. The CDR3 sequence is 17 residues long. Germline CDR1 is LGHDT and CDR2 is YNNKEL (reference sequence). V was clipped by 4 bases and J by 5 bases; unmatched bases: 12. The CDR3 protein is CASSRTSDRRFDNEQFF. For the CDR3, the DNA is TGTGCCAGCAGCCGGACTAGCGACCGCCGGTTTGACAATGAGCAGTTCTTC.

This clone came up once. The chain couples TRBV20-1 to TRBJ2-2; D ambiguous. V was pared by 3 bases and J by 9 bases, with 11 bases between. Germline V CDR1 and CDR2: DFQATT, SNEGSKA (reference sequence). The length of the CDR3 is 12 residues. The CDR3 reads CSASPQARELFF. CDR3 bases: TGCAGTGCTAGTCCCCAGGCTCGGGAGCTGTTTTTT.

The gene calls are TRBV19 and TRBJ2-1; 9 positions agree with TRBD1. Germline V gene sequence: CDR1 LNHDA, CDR2 SQIVND (reference sequence). The CDR3 runs to 13 residues. V gave up 4 bases and J gave up 13 bases; unmatched junction bases: 8. CDR3 nucleotide sequence: TGTGCCAGTAGTACCGAAGGGGACAGGGAACAGTTCTTC. Amino acid sequence: CASSTEGDREQFF.

The chain recombines TRBV7-2 with TRBJ2-7; no reliable D call. Germline V lookup: CDR1 SGHTA, CDR2 FQGNSA. The CDR3 runs to 15 residues. V was cut by 0 bases and J by 5 bases, with 14 bases left in between. The CDR3 DNA follows: TGTGCCAGCAGCTTAGCGGGTCAGGTTACGAACGAGCAGTACTTC. Residues: CASSLAGQVTNEQYF. The full variable domain, rest sourced from reference TRBV7-2 and TRBJ2-7, is GAGVSQSPSNKVTEKGKDVELRCDPISGHTALYWYRQSLGQGLEFLIYFQGNSAPDKSGLPSDRFSAERTGGSVSTLTIQRTQQEDSAVYLCASSLAGQVTNEQYFGPGTRLTVT.

This clone was seen only once. This chain connects TRBV9 to TRBJ1-1; no definite D call. CDR1 SGDLS and CDR2 YYNGEE come from the germline V gene. V was cut by 0 bases and J by 3 bases, with 6 bases left in between. This CDR3 region has 13 residues. CDR3 in amino acids: CASSVAGDTEAFF. In DNA, the CDR3 is TGTGCCAGCAGCGTAGCGGGAGACACTGAAGCTTTCTTT.

V gene TRBV7-8 combines with J gene TRBJ2-4; 12 nucleotides match TRBD2. V was clipped by 1 base and J by 0 bases; unmatched bases: 7. CDR3 length: 19 residues. CDR1 SGHVS and CDR2 FQNEAQ come from the germline V gene. The CDR3 sequence: CASSLVTSGGRVAKNIQYF. CDR3 sequence (DNA): TGTGCCAGCAGCTTAGTGACTAGCGGGGGTAGGGTAGCCAAAAACATTCAGTACTTC.

The chain is built from TRBV12-3 or TRBV12-4 and TRBJ1-2, with no clear D. Trimming pared 8 bases from V and 2 bases from J, leaving 6 bases between. This CDR3 has 11 residues. CDR3 nucleotide sequence: TGTGCCAGCCAGTCCAACTATGGCTACACCTTC. Its protein is CASQSNYGYTF.

This rearrangement joins TRBV5-5 to TRBJ2-7, with 13 bases aligning to TRBD2. Losses at the gene ends were 0 bases for V and 6 bases for J; bases not matched to a gene: 0. CDR3 length: 14 amino acids. The germline V gene has CDR1 SGHKS and CDR2 YYEKEE (reference sequence). CDR3 loop: CASSLGLAGGEQYF. In nucleotides, the CDR3 is TGTGCCAGCAGCTTGGGACTAGCGGGAGGCGAGCAGTACTTC.

The CDR3 region is CASSLVHGNWELFF. The CDR3, as DNA: TGTGCCAGCAGCTTAGTTCACGGTAACTGGGAGCTGTTTTTT. The V gene is TRBV11-2, the J gene TRBJ2-2; D gene unclear. CDR3 size: 14 residues. The V and J ends lost 1 base and 9 bases respectively, with 12 bases between them. Germline lookup yields CDR1 SGHAT and CDR2 FQNNGV.